This is a list of T cell receptor beta chains from one sample in a study of blood T cell repertoires in COVID-19. The protocol was immunoSEQ multiplex PCR, while the TCRdb copy is restricted to in-frame clones and leaves out a portion. This sample has about 220,000 clones; 84% occur once, and the top ten carry about 7%. The sequencing sample was made of PBMCs or T cells enriched from blood (not recorded which). The source of these receptors is a woman between 35 and 50 years old who had recovered from COVID-19. Each CDR3 is given with its conserved first and last residue. D genes are given only for firm matches. Part of the rows lack a size; the others show once, few, many or a class for expanded clones.

TRBV7-2	TRBD2	TRBJ2-7	.	TGTGCCAGCAGCTTAACTAGCGGGTACGAGCAGTACTTC	CASSLTSGYEQYF
TRBV4-1	TRBD1	TRBJ2-1	.	TGCGCCAGCAGTACACAGGGGGGCTACAATGAGCAGTTCTTC	CASSTQGGYNEQFF
TRBV24-1	.	TRBJ1-5	.	TGTGCCACCAGTGATAGCAGGGGCAGTCAGCCCCAGCATTTT	CATSDSRGSQPQHF
TRBV7-9	.	TRBJ2-1	few	TGTGCCAGCAGCTTAGGCGGAAAGGAGCAGTTCTTC	CASSLGGKEQFF
TRBV5-1	TRBD2	TRBJ2-1	.	TGCGCCAGCAGCTTGCTAGCGGGAGTATCCTACAATGAGCAGTTCTTC	CASSLLAGVSYNEQFF
TRBV12-5	.	TRBJ2-1	.	TGTGCTAGTGGTTTCTCACGAGGGAAGGGCGACAATGAGCAGTTCTTC	CASGFSRGKGDNEQFF
TRBV10-3	TRBD1	TRBJ2-7	.	TGTGCCATCAGTCCTGTCCCGGGACAGGGCGTGAGCTCCTACGAGCAGTACTTC	CAISPVPGQGVSSYEQYF
TRBV3-1/TRBV3-2	.	TRBJ2-4	.	TGTGCCAGCCGAACCCGGGGAGAGTCCATTCAGTACTTC	CASRTRGESIQYF
TRBV7-2	.	TRBJ2-3	few	TGTGCCAGCAGCTTAGGGGCTAGCCCGGATACGCAGTATTTT	CASSLGASPDTQYF
TRBV5-4	TRBD2	TRBJ2-5	once	TGTGCCAGCCGGGGGGAGGGGGAGACCCAGTACTTC	CASRGEGETQYF
TRBV29-1	.	TRBJ1-2	.	TGCAGCGTTGGAGGGCTTAACTATGGCTACACCTTC	CSVGGLNYGYTF
TRBV18	.	TRBJ2-5	once	TGTGCCAGCTCATCGAAGCGTCAAGAGACCCAGTACTTC	CASSSKRQETQYF
TRBV4-1	TRBD2	TRBJ2-1	.	TGCGCCAGCAGCATATACAGCGGGAGCGGGGAGTTCTTC	CASSIYSGSGEFF
TRBV19	.	TRBJ1-5	.	TGTGCCAGTGCCGTGGGGGGGGGAACTAATCAGCCCCAGCATTTT	CASAVGGGTNQPQHF
TRBV30	.	TRBJ1-2	.	TGTGCCTGGAGGAGCGGGGATTTCAGGGGCTACACCTTC	CAWRSGDFRGYTF
TRBV30	.	TRBJ1-6	.	TGTGCCTGGAGTCCTGGGCAGAATTCACCCCTCCACTTT	CAWSPGQNSPLHF
TRBV9	TRBD1	TRBJ1-6	once	TGTGCCAGCAGCTCAGCGACAGGGGGAGAATCACCCCTCCACTTT	CASSSATGGESPLHF
TRBV5-1	TRBD1	TRBJ2-5	.	TGCGCCAGCAGCGCGGACAGGCCAGAGACCCAGTACTTC	CASSADRPETQYF
TRBV5-1	TRBD2	TRBJ2-1	few	TGCGCCAGCAGCGTACTTCCCGGGACTAGCGGGAGAAATGAGCAGTTCTTC	CASSVLPGTSGRNEQFF
TRBV28	.	TRBJ1-2	.	TGTGCCAGCAGTTTGGCAGGGCCGGAAGGCTACACCTTC	CASSLAGPEGYTF
TRBV29-1	TRBD1	TRBJ2-6	.	TGCAGCGATGGGACAGGGGCTGGGGCCAACGTCCTGACTTTC	CSDGTGAGANVLTF
TRBV7-9	TRBD2	TRBJ2-2	.	TGTGCCAGCAGCTTAACGCTAGCGGGTACCGGGGAGCTGTTTTTT	CASSLTLAGTGELFF
TRBV7-2	.	TRBJ1-5	.	TGTGCCAGCAGCCCTAACCTCGGCAATCAGCCCCAGCATTTT	CASSPNLGNQPQHF
TRBV7-8	.	TRBJ2-1	.	TGTGCCAGCAGCACCGGACTGCGAGAGCAGTTCTTC	CASSTGLREQFF
TRBV7-2	.	TRBJ2-3	.	TGTGCCAGCAGCTTTACCGGGATAGATACGCAGTATTTT	CASSFTGIDTQYF
TRBV5-6	.	TRBJ2-7	.	TGTGCCAGCAGCTTGGCAGGGAACCTCTACGAGCAGTACTTC	CASSLAGNLYEQYF
TRBV7-2	.	TRBJ1-1	.	TGTGCCAGCAGCTTAACAGGGAGTTTGGCTTTCTTT	CASSLTGSLAFF
TRBV29-1	.	TRBJ2-3	.	TGCAGCGTTGAGGGTCAGCGGGATACGCAGTATTTT	CSVEGQRDTQYF
TRBV9	.	TRBJ2-3	.	TGTGCCAGCAGCCCCGGGACAATTGTTCGTGGCACAGATACGCAGTATTTT	CASSPGTIVRGTDTQYF
TRBV6-5	.	TRBJ1-4	.	TGTGCCAGCAGCCTCGGGGGAAATGAAAAACTGTTTTTT	CASSLGGNEKLFF
TRBV19	.	TRBJ2-3	.	TGTGCCAGTAGTCTCCCGACTACCGGTTATCGCACAGATACGCAGTATTTT	CASSLPTTGYRTDTQYF
TRBV9	TRBD2	TRBJ2-3	once	TGTGCCAGCAGCGAGTCCGGGACTAGCGGCACAGATACGCAGTATTTT	CASSESGTSGTDTQYF
TRBV24-1	TRBD1	TRBJ1-5	.	TGTGCCACCAGTGATATAGGACAGGGGCAGGCCCAGCATTTT	CATSDIGQGQAQHF
TRBV9	TRBD2	TRBJ2-2	.	TGTGCCAGCAGCGCCAATAGCGGGAGGGCCTTCGACACCGGGGAGCTGTTTTTT	CASSANSGRAFDTGELFF
TRBV6-2/TRBV6-3	.	TRBJ2-1	.	TGTGCCAGCAGTTATACGGGGGAGCCCTACAATGAGCAGTTCTTC	CASSYTGEPYNEQFF
TRBV5-4	.	TRBJ2-3	few	TGTGCCAGCAGCACGACCTCCGGGACTTTATCAGATACGCAGTATTTT	CASSTTSGTLSDTQYF
TRBV7-2	TRBD2	TRBJ2-5	once	TGTGCCAGCAGCTTACTAGCGGGAGGGGGGGGTGAGACCCAGTACTTC	CASSLLAGGGGETQYF
TRBV15	TRBD1	TRBJ1-2	.	TGTGCCACCAGCAGAGAGTCTCCGGGACAGACTTACTATGGCTACACCTTC	CATSRESPGQTYYGYTF
TRBV19	.	TRBJ1-2	.	TGTGCCAGTAGTAGGGAGGTTGAGAAAGGCTACACCTTC	CASSREVEKGYTF
TRBV19	.	TRBJ1-2	.	TGTGCCAGTAGTGGAGGGGGGGCTAACTATGGCTACACCTTC	CASSGGGANYGYTF
TRBV10-3	TRBD2	TRBJ2-1	once	TGTGCCATCAGTGAGCCAGGTGGGACTAGCGGGAGGGGTAATGAGCAGTTCTTC	CAISEPGGTSGRGNEQFF
TRBV11-2	.	TRBJ2-3	.	TGTGCCAGCAGCTTTGGACAAGTTGGAGATACGCAGTATTTT	CASSFGQVGDTQYF
TRBV7-9	TRBD2	TRBJ2-1	.	TGTGCCAGCAGCGAACCGGGAGGACGCCATAATGAGCAGTTCTTC	CASSEPGGRHNEQFF
TRBV9	.	TRBJ2-3	.	TGTGCCAGCAGCGTACGAGGGGACAACACAGATACGCAGTATTTT	CASSVRGDNTDTQYF
TRBV5-1	.	TRBJ1-1	.	TGCGCCAGCAGCCCGGGACTGCCTATGAACACTGAAGCTTTCTTT	CASSPGLPMNTEAFF
TRBV18	.	TRBJ2-4	.	TGTGCCAGCTCACCACCGCCAGGGAACATTCAGTACTTC	CASSPPPGNIQYF